The clone carrying this TCR beta chain was seen a few times. This CDR3 spans 13 amino acids. V was shortened by 4 bases and J by 3 bases, with 4 bases between the two germline ends. These data originate in a study of blood T cell repertoires in COVID-19. About the study: The cDNA or gDNA used as material had been derived from T cells, B-cell-depleted T cells, or PBMCs.

Profiling relied on immunoSEQ multiplex PCR, and the TCRdb table lists in-frame clones only, not all of them. The table has 200,000 to 300,000 clones, 85% to 90% seen once. Assignment of participants to cohorts was predicated upon participant-reported clinical history. The chain links TRBV12-3 or TRBV12-4 to TRBJ1-6; D gene uncertain. The sample taken for sequencing was PBMCs or T cells enriched from blood (not recorded which). The TCR sequence derives from a woman aged 30 to 39 with acute COVID-19. CDR3 residues: CASSSSYNSPLHF. The DNA for the CDR3 is TGTGCCAGCAGTTCTAGCTATAATTCACCCCTCCACTTT.